Listed here are 19 T cell receptor beta chains from one sample, sequenced in a study of OX40 agonist ivuxolimab in advanced cancers. Library preparation was by the immunoSEQ multiplex PCR assay. The clones in this table, taken by TCRdb from immuneACCESS, are in-frame only. Not every clone is retained; where verified, under half of the shortfall comes from an unresolved V gene, and the cause of the rest is unknown. For this sample there are about 91,000 clones; about 83% appear just once. The ten largest make up 0.5% of the sample. Sequenced here: CD4+ or CD8+ T cells sorted from blood, sampled in a trial of the OX40 agonist ivuxolimab. Receptor source: an adult with an advanced solid tumor such as melanoma, head and neck, liver or kidney cancer.

The chain recombines TRBV29-1 with TRBJ1-2; D not resolved. V was trimmed by 5 bases and J by 1 base, leaving 11 bases between them. The CDR3 has 13 residues. In germline, CDR1 is SQVTM, CDR2 ANQGSEA. The CDR3 protein is CSVPGVGNYGYTF. DNA for the CDR3: TGCAGCGTTCCAGGCGTGGGTAACTATGGCTACACCTTC. Supplemented by reference TRBV29-1 and TRBJ1-2, the full variable domain reads SAVISQKPSRDICQRGTSLTIQCQVDSQVTMMFWYRQQPGQSLTLIATANQGSEATYESGFVIDKFPISRPNLTFSTLTVSNMSPEDSSIYLCSVPGVGNYGYTFGSGTRLTVV.

The chain uses TRBV29-1 and TRBJ2-3; D is undetermined. The CDR3 runs to 14 residues. V was pared by 7 bases and J by 8 bases, with 22 bases between. The germline V gene encodes CDR1 SQVTM and CDR2 ANQGSEA. The CDR3 region has the DNA TGCAGCGCCCAGGCGGCATCCAGGTCAGGTACGCAGTATTTT. Amino acid sequence: CSAQAASRSGTQYF.

This chain links TRBV28 with TRBJ1-4; D is ambiguous. The CDR3 consists of 15 residues. Germline V gene lookup returns CDR1 MDHEN and CDR2 SYDVKM. The V end was cut by 6 bases, the J end by 8 bases, with 19 bases between. CDR3 in amino acids: CASSLTVRVYEKLFF. CDR3 in DNA: TGTGCCAGCAGCCTGACGGTCAGAGTGTACGAAAAACTGTTTTTT. Filled out from reference TRBV28 and TRBJ1-4, the complete variable domain reads DVKVTQSSRYLVKRTGEKVFLECVQDMDHENMFWYRQDPGLGLRLIYFSYDVKMKEKGDIPEGYSVSREKKERFSLILESASTNQTSMYLCASSLTVRVYEKLFFGSGTQLSVL.

The J gene is TRBJ1-4, the V gene TRBV4-1; D might be TRBD1 (6 bases). The CDR3 totals 15 residues. The V gene lost 0 bases and the J gene lost 7 bases, with 12 bases spanning the gap. In germline, CDR1 is MGHRA, CDR2 YSYEKL. The CDR3 DNA sequence: TGCGCCAGCAGCCAAGAGGGGACATGGGGTGAAAAACTGTTTTTT. As protein: CASSQEGTWGEKLFF.

This rearrangement joins TRBV2 to TRBJ1-5; D is perhaps TRBD1 (5 bases). The CDR3 is 14 amino acids. Per the germline V gene, CDR1 is SNHLY and CDR2 is FYNNEI. Trimming pared 8 bases from V and 3 bases from J, leaving 14 bases between. In nucleotides, the CDR3 is TGTGCCAGCGGGGAGGGGCTCAACAATCAGCCCCAGCATTTT. It specifies CASGEGLNNQPQHF.

The rearrangement uses TRBV5-5 and TRBJ2-1; no clear D. This CDR3 is built from 13 residues. From germline, CDR1 is SGHKS and CDR2 YYEKEE (reference sequence). V gave up 0 bases and J gave up 7 bases, with 8 bases separating them. CDR3 sequence reads: CASSLVIGNEQFF. As DNA, the CDR3 is TGTGCCAGCAGCTTGGTGATTGGGAATGAGCAGTTCTTC.

This chain connects TRBV4-1 to TRBJ1-2; TRBD1 matches 7 bases. This CDR3 is built from 14 residues. Germline values: CDR1 MGHRA, CDR2 YSYEKL. The J segment lost 2 bases and the V segment lost 0 bases, leaving 0 bases of the junction unmatched. The CDR3 nucleotides are TGCGCCAGCAGCCAAGAGACAGGGAACTATGGCTACACCTTC. This translates into CASSQETGNYGYTF.

Regarding this clone: Other DNA sequences from this sample encode an identical CDR3 as well. This rearrangement joins TRBV5-1 to TRBJ1-1; D is ambiguous. The length of the CDR3 is 13 residues. With 2 bases removed from V and 4 bases from J, the gap between germline ends came to 9 bases. Germline CDR1 and CDR2: SGHRS and YFSETQ. The CDR3 is CASSLGGPTEAFF. In DNA, the CDR3 is TGCGCCAGCAGCTTAGGAGGGCCCACTGAAGCTTTCTTT.

The rearrangement joins TRBV28 to TRBJ1-2, with unresolved D. The CDR3 has 12 amino acids. CDR1 is MDHEN and CDR2 is SYDVKM in the germline V gene. V was trimmed by 2 bases and J by 8 bases, leaving 9 bases between them. The DNA of the CDR3 is TGTGCCAGCAGTTTAGGCCCGAGGGGCTACACCTTC. Its translation: CASSLGPRGYTF.

This clone was found once. The chain is built from TRBV19 and TRBJ2-5; D is unclear. Germline V gives CDR1 LNHDA, CDR2 SQIVND (reference sequence). The CDR3 runs 14 residues. The ends were cut back, 6 bases at V and 4 bases at J, with 15 bases in the middle. CDR3 loop: CASRPHSGRETQYF. CDR3 DNA sequence: TGTGCCAGTAGACCCCACTCAGGCCGAGAGACCCAGTACTTC.

The V gene is TRBV5-4, the J gene TRBJ1-1; D not resolved. The CDR3 covers 13 residues. Trimming took 3 bases from V and 11 from J, leaving 17 bases between them. The germline CDR1 and CDR2 sequences are SGHNT and YYREEE (reference sequence). The CDR3 sequence: CASSWGGRPSAFF. The CDR3 DNA sequence: TGTGCCAGCAGCTGGGGTGGCCGCCCATCCGCTTTCTTT.

The V call is TRBV18, the J call TRBJ1-1; the match to TRBD1 covers 10 bases. The V and J ends lost 3 bases and 4 bases, in that order; junction bases with no gene match: 5. Germline V gene sequence: CDR1 KGHSH, CDR2 LQKENI. The CDR3 runs to 15 residues. The CDR3 sequence is CASSPTGGAGTEAFF. Here the CDR3 DNA reads TGTGCCAGCTCACCGACAGGGGGCGCCGGCACTGAAGCTTTCTTT. The entire variable domain, with the rest obtained from reference TRBV18 and TRBJ1-1, is as follows: NAGVMQNPRHLVRRRGQEARLRCSPMKGHSHVYWYRQLPEEGLKFMVYLQKENIIDESGMPKERFSAEFPKEGPSILRIQQVVRGDSAAYFCASSPTGGAGTEAFFGQGTRLTVV.

The chain links TRBV6-4 to TRBJ1-1; D gene unclear. The CDR3 is 14 residues long. Trimming removed 7 bases at V and 3 bases at J, with 15 bases between. Germline values: CDR1 MRHNA, CDR2 SNTAGT. The CDR3 sequence: CASKNTWYDTEAFF. CDR3 DNA sequence: TGTGCCAGCAAGAATACATGGTACGACACTGAAGCTTTCTTT.

The chain links TRBV6-5 to TRBJ2-7; no clear D. CDR3 length: 13 residues. Germline V gives CDR1 MNHEY, CDR2 SVGAGI. Trimming removed 2 bases from V and 3 bases from J, with 8 bases in between. The CDR3 bases are TGTGCCAGCAGTTACGGACCGGACTACGAGCAGTACTTC. Protein: CASSYGPDYEQYF.

V and J are TRBV5-1 and TRBJ1-1; the D gene is possibly TRBD1 (6 bases). V shed 9 bases and J shed 0 bases, with 12 bases lying between them. Germline CDR1 SGHRS, CDR2 YFSETQ. The CDR3 totals 13 residues. The DNA of the CDR3 is TGCGCCACCAAGCAGGGGATGAACACTGAAGCTTTCTTT. Encoded protein: CATKQGMNTEAFF.

As to this clone: Other nucleotide sequences from this sample produce the same CDR3. The genes are TRBV15 and TRBJ1-5, with D possibly being TRBD1 (5 bases). Germline CDR1 and CDR2: LNHNV and YYDKDF (reference sequence). V lost 5 bases and J lost 1, with 12 bases in between. The CDR3 has 15 residues. Here the CDR3 DNA reads TGTGCCACCAGCGGTGGAAGGGACAGCAATCAGCCCCAGCATTTT. The encoded protein is CATSGGRDSNQPQHF.

The rearrangement uses TRBV2 and TRBJ1-4, with a weak D call TRBD1 (6 bases). Germline V gene data show CDR1 as SNHLY and CDR2 as FYNNEI. There are 14 residues in the CDR3. Trimming took 8 bases from V and 10 from J, leaving 20 bases between them. The DNA for the CDR3 is TGTGCCAGCCAAAGGGGGGAGGACGGCGGAAAACTGTTTTTT. Translated: CASQRGEDGGKLFF.

V usage is TRBV27 and J usage is TRBJ1-4, with D uncertain. This CDR3 has 15 residues. The V and J ends lost 2 bases and 1 base respectively, with 8 bases between them. Germline CDR1 and CDR2: MNHEY and SMNVEV (reference sequence). The CDR3 here is CASSLTTGTNEKLFF. CDR3 nucleotides: TGTGCCAGCAGTTTAACTACGGGAACTAATGAAAAACTGTTTTTT.

In regard to this clone: The same CDR3 can be traced to other DNA sequences in this sample. The rearrangement uses TRBV27 and TRBJ2-5; 12 bases map to TRBD1. Trimming took 5 bases from V and 4 from J; bases not matched to a gene: 5. This CDR3 comprises 15 residues. Germline V gene lookup returns CDR1 MNHEY and CDR2 SMNVEV (reference sequence). Here the CDR3 DNA reads TGTGCCAGCAGTACCGGGACAGGGGGCGTAGAGACCCAGTACTTC. This gives the protein CASSTGTGGVETQYF.